This paragraph covers one T cell receptor beta chain sequence. Its antigen is unidentified. This record belongs to a study of shared clonotypes between healthy human individuals. The study, taken as a whole, reports: Among the subsets, naive ones generally showed larger estimated richness than memory ones.

The CDR3 sequence is 15 residues long. Trimming took off 4 bases at V and 2 bases at J, with 13 bases between the two ends. Germline CDR1 and CDR2: SGHDN and FVKESK. Some clones are missing from TCRdb's copy, which holds only in-frame ones; the method was immunoSEQ multiplex PCR. The profile covers roughly 2.5 million clones, with roughly 92% appearing a single time and more than 0.12% taken by the ten largest. Sequences were obtained from naive CD4+ T cells sorted from blood. The subset is: CD45RA+ positively selected. This receptor was taken from a man aged 18 to 29 in good health. The chain has TRBV14 and TRBJ2-3; no clear D gene. CDR3 protein: CASSLMETATDTQYF. The CDR3 DNA sequence: TGTGCCAGCAGCCTTATGGAGACCGCCACAGATACGCAGTATTTT.